This TCR beta chain was profiled in a study of CD8+ T cells in alopecia areata. Germline CDR1 is SGDLS and CDR2 is YYNGEE. The CDR3 length is 14 residues. Trimming at V came to 4 bases and at J to 2 bases, leaving 3 bases not matched to a gene. The authors extracted RNA and reverse transcribed it into cDNA as the sequencing template. TCRdb keeps only in-frame clones here, not all; method: immunoSEQ multiplex PCR. The table lists over 150,000 clones, 56% of them singletons. The receptor was derived from a human donor in good health. Sequencing was carried out using CD8+ T cells sorted from blood. The chain carries TRBV9 and TRBJ1-2; 9 bases are shared with TRBD1. CDR3: CASSPGQGNYGYTF. The CDR3 DNA is TGTGCCAGCAGCCCCGGACAGGGGAACTATGGCTACACCTTC.